What follows are 16 T cell receptor beta chains derived from one specimen sequenced in a study of T-cell reconstitution after alpha-beta-depleted transplantation in children. Unique molecular identifiers were used in preparing the TCRbeta library. MiXCR, run by TCRdb on the PCR reads, gives a single entry per CDR3 protein. The sample includes around 250,000 distinct CDR3 sequences, almost 10% of them seen just once. Sample: PBMCs from the stem cell graft donor, taken from the stem cell graft. The source of these receptors is a human donor who donated a stem cell graft to a child with SCID.

This chain links TRBV10-3 with TRBJ1-2; D is unresolved. Trimming cost V 3 bases and J 8 bases, with 10 bases left between them. The CDR3 runs to 12 residues. Germline V gene sequence: CDR1 ENHRY, CDR2 SYGVKD. CDR3 in DNA: TGTGCCATCAGTGAACGAGGGATGGGCTACACCTTC. Residues: CAISERGMGYTF.

This clonotype has only a few counts. The rearrangement uses TRBV27 and TRBJ2-1, with 9 bases matching TRBD1. J was trimmed by 7 bases and V by 6 bases; bases with no gene match: 10. CDR3 length: 15 amino acids. Germline CDR1 is MNHEY and CDR2 is SMNVEV (reference sequence). CDR3 bases: TGTGCCAGCAGCTCCGGGACAGGGTTAGGTAATGAGCAGTTCTTC. Its protein is CASSSGTGLGNEQFF.

This clonotype occurred a few times. V is TRBV6-6 and J is TRBJ2-5, with D unresolved. The CDR3 has 13 residues. Per the germline V gene, CDR1 is MNHNY and CDR2 is SVGAGI (reference sequence). V was clipped by 3 bases and J by 5 bases, with 10 bases between them. The CDR3 region has the DNA TGTGCCAGCAGTTATTACGTGAAGGAGACCCAGTACTTC. Protein sequence: CASSYYVKETQYF.

This clonotype was counted between two and nine times. The V gene is TRBV2, the J gene TRBJ1-2; D is perhaps TRBD1 (6 bases). CDR1 and CDR2 from the germline V gene are SNHLY and FYNNEI. CDR3 size: 16 residues. Trimming removed 2 bases at V and 2 bases at J, with 15 bases between. The CDR3 here is CASSETNSGTNYGYTF. CDR3 coding DNA: TGTGCCAGCAGTGAAACAAACTCCGGGACAAACTATGGCTACACCTTC.

A word on this clonotype: One junction end does not reproduce the germline sequence, and a read error may be involved. This chain uses TRBV10-3 with TRBJ2-7; weak D call: TRBD2 (5 bases). CDR1 is ENHRY, CDR2 SYGVKD, per germline. CDR3 length: 13 amino acids. DNA for the CDR3: TGTGCCATCCTGGTTGGGGAGACATACGAGCTGTACTTC. It specifies CAILVGETYELYF.

This clonotype appeared a few times. This chain joins TRBV20-1 and TRBJ2-5, with 11 bases identical to TRBD2. CDR3 length: 16 residues. The trim removed 3 bases at V and 2 bases at J, leaving 8 bases unmatched. Germline V gene data show CDR1 as DFQATT and CDR2 as SNEGSKA (reference sequence). The CDR3 spells CSASPRLAGRQETQYF. CDR3 nucleotide sequence: TGCAGTGCTAGCCCCCGACTAGCGGGAAGACAAGAGACCCAGTACTTC.

In this sample, this clonotype turned up many times. The chain employs TRBV7-8 and TRBJ2-5; 8 nucleotides line up with TRBD1. The length of the CDR3 is 14 residues. J gave up 5 bases and V 6 bases, and 8 bases lay outside the gene matches. Per germline, CDR1 SGHVS and CDR2 FQNEAQ. The CDR3 loop reads CASSSRTGWETQYF. The CDR3 bases are TGTGCCAGCAGTTCTAGGACAGGGTGGGAGACCCAGTACTTC.

The genes are TRBV20-1 and TRBJ2-3; D gene ambiguous. The CDR3 has 14 residues. V was pared by 0 bases and J by 4 bases, with 11 bases between. Germline CDR1 is DFQATT and CDR2 is SNEGSKA (reference sequence). The CDR3 DNA follows: TGCAGTGCTAGAGATCAAATGGTTTCAGATACGCAGTATTTT. Translation: CSARDQMVSDTQYF.

This clonotype was seen more than once but under ten times. The V call is TRBV20-1, the J call TRBJ1-6, with 7 bases fitting TRBD1. The CDR3 totals 15 residues. Germline V gives CDR1 DFQATT, CDR2 SNEGSKA (reference sequence). V shed 2 bases and J 9 bases; nucleotides not matched to a gene: 10. CDR3 region: CSARPTTGNSSPLHF. The CDR3 coding sequence is TGCAGTGCTAGACCCACGACAGGGAACTCTTCACCCCTCCACTTT.

The rearrangement uses TRBV10-3 and TRBJ1-5; D possibly corresponds to TRBD1 (5 bases). The CDR3 spans 15 residues. The ends were cut back, 0 bases at V and 6 bases at J, with 12 bases in the middle. CDR1 is ENHRY and CDR2 is SYGVKD in the germline V gene. The CDR3 sequence is CAISESIGGGQPQHF. CDR3 nucleotides: TGTGCCATCAGTGAGTCTATTGGGGGTGGTCAGCCCCAGCATTTT.

This clonotype showed up just a few times. The V and J genes are TRBV6-5 and TRBJ1-3; D uncertain. V was clipped by 0 bases and J by 0 bases, with 15 bases between them. The CDR3 is 18 residues long. The V gene's germline CDR1 is MNHEY and CDR2 SVGAGI. In nucleotides, the CDR3 is TGTGCCAGCAGTTACTCGTCCGTAGGTGGTCTCTCTGGAAACACCATATATTTT. Its protein product is CASSYSSVGGLSGNTIYF.

Only a few counts were recorded for this clonotype. This chain connects TRBV7-3 to TRBJ2-6, with 8 bases aligning to TRBD1. This CDR3 has 15 residues. V trimming: 5 bases; J trimming: 4 bases; junction bases outside the gene matches: 4. The germline CDR1 and CDR2 sequences are SGHTA and FQGTGA. The CDR3 coding sequence is TGTGCCAGCAGCACAGGGGGAGAAGGGGCCAACGTCCTGACTTTC. This translates into CASSTGGEGANVLTF.

The chain uses TRBV5-1 and TRBJ1-2, with 7 bases identical to TRBD1. From germline, CDR1 is SGHRS and CDR2 YFSETQ. This CDR3 region has 14 residues. The trim removed 0 bases at V and 2 bases at J, leaving 1 base unmatched. CDR3 residues: CASSLVDRNYGYTF. CDR3 DNA: TGCGCCAGCAGCTTGGTGGACAGGAACTATGGCTACACCTTC.

There are many counts of this clonotype. This sequence joins TRBV12-3 or TRBV12-4 and TRBJ1-5, with a tentative D call TRBD1 (5 bases). This CDR3 is 12 amino acids long. V was clipped by 4 bases and J by 6 bases, with 7 bases between them. CDR3 in DNA: TGTGCCAGCAGTTCAGGGAGTCAGCCCCAGCATTTT. This translates into CASSSGSQPQHF.

V is TRBV7-6 and J is TRBJ2-1; 10 bases are shared with TRBD1. This CDR3 region has 15 residues. The germline gives CDR1 SGHVS, CDR2 FNYEAQ. V lost 5 bases to trimming and J lost 7 bases; unmatched junction nucleotides: 8. The CDR3 loop reads CASSLGTGVGNEQFF. DNA for the CDR3: TGTGCCAGCAGCCTTGGGACAGGGGTTGGTAATGAGCAGTTCTTC.

Ten or more counts support this clonotype. The chain recombines TRBV4-1 with TRBJ1-3; possible D gene TRBD1, 6 bases. With 5 bases removed from V and 0 bases from J, the gap between germline ends came to 14 bases. The CDR3 contains 16 residues. Germline assignment: CDR1 MGHRA and CDR2 YSYEKL. The CDR3: CASSNIQGLSGNTIYF. The CDR3 region has the DNA TGCGCCAGCAGCAACATACAGGGCCTCTCTGGAAACACCATATATTTT.